Each of the 10 T cell receptor beta chains below was sequenced from the same sample in a study of control samples from healthy donors and cancer patients. The protocol was immunoSEQ multiplex PCR, while the TCRdb copy is restricted to in-frame clones and leaves out a portion. The table has fewer than 90,000 clones, about 95% seen once. Sequences were obtained from blood. These receptors were obtained from a woman aged 35 to 49 in good health.

V and J are TRBV7-6 and TRBJ2-7, with a tentative D call TRBD1 (6 bases). The CDR3 sequence is 15 residues long. Looked up from germline, CDR1 is SGHVS and CDR2 is FNYEAQ. The V end lost 0 bases, the J end lost 2 bases, and 11 bases lay between the germline ends. CDR3 amino acids: CASSLAGTTTYEQYF. CDR3 nucleotide sequence: TGTGCCAGCAGCTTAGCGGGGACAACGACCTACGAGCAGTACTTC.

The chain uses TRBV5-1 and TRBJ1-2; no definite D call. With 0 bases removed from V and 4 bases from J, the gap between germline ends came to 7 bases. Per the germline V gene, CDR1 is SGHRS and CDR2 is YFSETQ. This CDR3 has 13 amino acids. In DNA, the CDR3 is TGCGCCAGCAGCTTGGATTCCTTCTATGGCTACACCTTC. It is translated as CASSLDSFYGYTF.

The chain recombines TRBV6-5 with TRBJ2-1; 7 nucleotides line up with TRBD2. The V gene end was trimmed by 8 bases and the J gene end by 5 bases; junction bases not matched to a gene: 9. Germline V gives CDR1 MNHEY, CDR2 SVGAGI. The CDR3 runs to 14 residues. The CDR3: CASARREKDNEQFF. The CDR3 DNA reads as TGTGCCAGCGCGAGGCGGGAGAAGGACAATGAGCAGTTCTTC.

The sample holds one count of this clone. This rearrangement joins TRBV2 to TRBJ2-5; D is unclear. V was trimmed by 7 bases and J by 5 bases, leaving 23 bases between them. The CDR3 has 16 amino acids. Germline values: CDR1 SNHLY, CDR2 FYNNEI. CDR3 sequence: CASNRLSDGPWETQYF. In nucleotides, the CDR3 is TGTGCCAGCAACCGCCTATCGGACGGGCCGTGGGAGACCCAGTACTTC. The entire variable domain, with the rest obtained from reference TRBV2 and TRBJ2-5, is as follows: EPEVTQTPSHQVTQMGQEVILRCVPISNHLYFYWYRQILGQKVEFLVSFYNNEISEKSEIFDDQFSVERPDGSNFTLKIRSTKLEDSAMYFCASNRLSDGPWETQYFGPGTRLLVL.

The J gene is TRBJ1-1, the V gene TRBV5-4, with D maybe TRBD1 (6 bases). The CDR3 sequence is 14 residues long. Germline CDR1 SGHNT, CDR2 YYREEE (reference sequence). Between the trimmed V and J ends, which lost 4 bases and 3 bases, there was a span of 13 bases. Written as DNA, the CDR3 is TGTGCCAGCAGCCGGGAAACAGGGTACACTGAAGCTTTCTTT. It translates to CASSRETGYTEAFF.

Here the CDR3 reads CASSSVKGLREQYF. CDR3 DNA sequence: TGTGCCAGCAGCAGCGTCAAGGGGCTCCGAGAGCAGTACTTC. The V gene is TRBV11-2, the J gene TRBJ2-7, with D possibly TRBD1 on 5 matching bases. The V gene's germline CDR1 is SGHAT and CDR2 FQNNGV. Trimming removed 5 bases from V and 7 bases from J, with 18 bases in between. The CDR3 sequence is 14 residues long.

The chain joins TRBV9 to TRBJ1-1; tentatively, D is TRBD1 (6 bases). CDR3 length: 14 amino acids. Per germline, CDR1 SGDLS and CDR2 YYNGEE. Trimming shortened V by 2 bases and J by 4 bases, and 12 bases separated the two germline ends. The chain's CDR3 is CASSVRTGTTEAFF. The DNA of the CDR3 is TGTGCCAGCAGCGTGCGAACAGGGACCACTGAAGCTTTCTTT. The whole variable domain, filled in from reference TRBV9 and TRBJ1-1, reads DSGVTQTPKHLITATGQRVTLRCSPRSGDLSVYWYQQSLDQGLQFLIQYYNGEERAKGNILERFSAQQFPDLHSELNLSSLELGDSALYFCASSVRTGTTEAFFGQGTRLTVV.

V is TRBV18 and J is TRBJ1-2; 9 nucleotides line up with TRBD1. CDR1 is KGHSH, CDR2 LQKENI, per germline. V lost 3 bases to trimming and J lost 1 base; unmatched junction nucleotides: 3. This CDR3 has 15 residues. The CDR3 sequence: CASSPTGGDNYGYTF. CDR3 bases: TGTGCCAGCTCACCGACAGGGGGAGATAACTATGGCTACACCTTC.

The chain employs TRBV5-6 and TRBJ1-1; perhaps TRBD1 as D (6 bases). The CDR3 consists of 12 residues. V gave up 5 bases and J gave up 5 bases, with 10 bases separating them. The germline V gene encodes CDR1 SGHDT and CDR2 YYEEEE. Written as DNA, the CDR3 is TGTGCCAGCAGTCAGGGGAATACTGAAGCTTTCTTT. Protein sequence: CASSQGNTEAFF.

This chain connects TRBV5-6 to TRBJ2-4; D is unclear. The V gene's germline CDR1 is SGHDT and CDR2 YYEEEE. V shed 4 bases and J shed 3 bases, with 14 bases lying between them. CDR3 length: 15 amino acids. The CDR3, as DNA: TGTGCCAGCAGCCACCTAAACTGGGGCAAAAACATTCAGTACTTC. It codes for CASSHLNWGKNIQYF.